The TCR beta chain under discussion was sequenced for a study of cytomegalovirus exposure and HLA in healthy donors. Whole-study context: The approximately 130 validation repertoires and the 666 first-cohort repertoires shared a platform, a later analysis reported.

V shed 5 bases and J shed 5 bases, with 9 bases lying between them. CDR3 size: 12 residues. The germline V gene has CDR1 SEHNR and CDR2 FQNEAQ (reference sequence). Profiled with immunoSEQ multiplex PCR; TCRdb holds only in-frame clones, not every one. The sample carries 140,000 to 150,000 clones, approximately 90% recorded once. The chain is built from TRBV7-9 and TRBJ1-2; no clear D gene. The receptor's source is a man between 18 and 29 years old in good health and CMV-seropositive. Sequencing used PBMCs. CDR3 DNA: TGTGCCAGCAGCCCCCAGGATTATGGCTACACCTTC. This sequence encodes CASSPQDYGYTF. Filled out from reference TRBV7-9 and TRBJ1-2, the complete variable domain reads DTGVSQNPRHKITKRGQNVTFRCDPISEHNRLYWYRQTLGQGPEFLTYFQNEAQLEKSRLLSDRFSAERPKGSFSTLEIQRTEQGDSAMYLCASSPQDYGYTFGSGTRLTVV.